Below are 8 T cell receptor beta chains sequenced from a single sample in a study of metastatic and nonmetastatic thyroid tumors. Via MiXCR, TCRdb re-called the PCR reads. The sample lists tens of thousands of clones; over 9.5% were seen once. All patients reached thyroid surgery having received no treatment beforehand. The specimen sequenced was blood. These receptors came from a female donor with papillary thyroid cancer or a benign thyroid nodule (not recorded which). Some clones in this sample may be carry-over from other donors' samples.

The V call is TRBV10-1, the J call TRBJ2-7; 10 positions agree with TRBD2. V dropped 0 bases and J dropped 3; count of bases not matched to a gene: 11. The germline gives CDR1 WNHNN, CDR2 SYGVQD (reference sequence). The CDR3 contains 18 residues. Written as DNA, the CDR3 is TGCGCCAGCAGTGAGTCCGCGGGACTAGCGTTAGCGGACTACGAGCAGTACTTC. Amino acids: CASSESAGLALADYEQYF.

Many counts were recorded for this clone. This sequence joins TRBV4-2 and TRBJ1-4; TRBD1 agrees at 12 bases. Trimming removed 3 bases from V and 7 bases from J; junction bases left unmatched: 12. The CDR3 covers 18 residues. The V gene's germline CDR1 is LGHNA and CDR2 YNFKEQ. Written as DNA, the CDR3 is TGTGCCAGCAGCCAGCTTCCGGGACAGGGGGCAGTAGGTGAAAAACTGTTTTTT. It is translated as CASSQLPGQGAVGEKLFF.

This clone has ten or more counts. This may be a read error: a much more frequent sequence differs by one nucleotide. The chain links TRBV11-3 to TRBJ2-1, with unresolved D. Between the trimmed V and J ends, which lost 2 bases and 9 bases, there was a span of 11 bases. CDR1 is SGHNT, CDR2 YENEEA, per germline. This CDR3 has 13 residues. The CDR3 DNA reads TGTGCCAGCAGCTTAAACCTAAACAGTGAGCAGTTCTTC. Its protein is CASSLNLNSEQFF.

At least ten counts were recorded for this clone. This chain uses TRBV12-3 or TRBV12-4 with TRBJ1-1; D uncertain. This CDR3 comprises 14 residues. V lost 3 bases and J 4 bases, leaving 12 bases between the germline ends. The CDR3 region is CASSFRGEATEAFF. Here the CDR3 DNA reads TGTGCCAGCAGTTTTCGAGGAGAGGCCACTGAAGCTTTCTTT.

This clone was found many times. The chain joins TRBV30 to TRBJ2-5; TRBD2 matches 10 bases. CDR3 length: 15 residues. J was trimmed by 7 bases and V by 5 bases; bases with no gene match: 13. Germline CDR1 reads GTSNPN; CDR2 reads SVGIG (reference sequence). CDR3 protein: CAWGGTSALSGTQYF. The CDR3 nucleotides are TGTGCCTGGGGGGGGACTAGCGCCCTAAGTGGGACCCAGTACTTC.

This clone was detected a few times. The CDR3 reads CATSRVDILGYEQYF. The CDR3 coding sequence is TGTGCCACCAGCAGAGTTGACATTTTAGGCTACGAGCAGTACTTC. The chain couples TRBV15 to TRBJ2-7; no reliable D call. Germline-derived CDR1 and CDR2 are LNHNV and YYDKDF (reference sequence). This CDR3 comprises 15 residues. The V and J ends lost 1 base and 3 bases respectively, with 13 bases between them. Looking up the rest from reference TRBV15 and TRBJ2-7 gives the full variable domain: DAMVIQNPRYQVTQFGKPVTLSCSQTLNHNVMYWYQQKSSQAPKLLFHYYDKDFNNEADTPDNFQSRRPNTSFCFLDIRSPGLGDTAMYLCATSRVDILGYEQYFGPGTRLTVT.

This clone was seen repeatedly, ten times or more. This rearrangement joins TRBV28 to TRBJ1-4; D is ambiguous. CDR1 is MDHEN, CDR2 SYDVKM, per germline. The CDR3 is 11 amino acids. Trimming removed 6 bases from V and 7 bases from J, with 6 bases in between. CDR3 sequence (DNA): TGTGCCAGCAGGGACGCTGAAAAACTGTTTTTT. This codes for CASRDAEKLFF.

The chain is built from TRBV28 and TRBJ2-1, with D perhaps given as TRBD1 or TRBD2 (6 bases each). V was clipped by 5 bases and J by 13 bases, with 15 bases between them. The germline CDR1 and CDR2 sequences are MDHEN and SYDVKM. The length of the CDR3 is 12 residues. DNA of the CDR3: TGTGCCAGCAGTCTAGGGGGGACTCTTCAGTTCTTC. It translates to CASSLGGTLQFF.